The source of this T cell receptor beta chain is a study of blood T cell repertoires in COVID-19. Study background: Sources were T cells, B-cell-depleted T cells, or PBMCs; the material itself was cDNA or gDNA.

The CDR3 has 15 amino acids. V was clipped by 2 bases and J by 4 bases; unmatched bases: 5. CDR1 is MGHRA, CDR2 YSYEKL, per germline. The protocol was immunoSEQ multiplex PCR, while the TCRdb copy is restricted to in-frame clones and leaves out a portion. The repertoire includes 130,000 to 150,000 clones, roughly four fifths of them detected once, and 7% to 9% sits in the top ten. The chain joins TRBV4-1 to TRBJ1-3; the match to TRBD1 covers 7 bases. The receptor was isolated from a human donor with acute or convalescent COVID-19. The donor label of this sample is uncertain. The sequencing sample was made of peripheral blood. The CDR3 loop reads CASSQPQGRGNTIYF. CDR3 coding DNA: TGCGCCAGCAGCCAACCACAGGGGCGCGGAAACACCATATATTTT.